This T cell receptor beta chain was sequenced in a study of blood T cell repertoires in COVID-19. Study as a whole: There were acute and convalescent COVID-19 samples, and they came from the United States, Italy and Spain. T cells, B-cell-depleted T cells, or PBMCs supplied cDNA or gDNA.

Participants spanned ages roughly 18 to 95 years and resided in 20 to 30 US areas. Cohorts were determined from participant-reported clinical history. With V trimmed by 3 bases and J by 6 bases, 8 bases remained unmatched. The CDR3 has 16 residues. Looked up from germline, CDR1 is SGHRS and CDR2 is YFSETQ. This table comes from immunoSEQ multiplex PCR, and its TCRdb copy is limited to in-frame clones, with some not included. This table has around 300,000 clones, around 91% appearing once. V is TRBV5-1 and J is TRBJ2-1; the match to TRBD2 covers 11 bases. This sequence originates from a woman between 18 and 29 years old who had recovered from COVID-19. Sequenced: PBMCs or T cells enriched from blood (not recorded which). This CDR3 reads CASSSVLAGGINEQFF. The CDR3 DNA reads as TGCGCCAGCAGCTCGGTCTTAGCGGGGGGGATCAATGAGCAGTTCTTC.